The 14 T cell receptor beta chains below come from one sample, sequenced in a study of control samples from healthy donors and cancer patients. The table came from immunoSEQ multiplex PCR; TCRdb's copy has only in-frame clones and leaves some out. The sample has about 79,000 clones, approximately 94% seen once. The sample comprised PBMCs. The receptor set was obtained from a woman aged 40 to 55 with lung cancer.

The rearrangement links TRBV5-6 to TRBJ1-2; D not resolved. Trimming cost V 0 bases and J 6 bases, with 12 bases left between them. The CDR3 is 14 amino acids. Germline V gene data show CDR1 as SGHDT and CDR2 as YYEEEE. As DNA, the CDR3 is TGTGCCAGCAGCTTGGGGTTATCGGCCGATGGCTACACCTTC. It translates to CASSLGLSADGYTF.

The chain couples TRBV2 to TRBJ1-2, with 9 bases lining up with TRBD1. The CDR3 contains 13 residues. V trimming: 5 bases; J trimming: 8 bases; junction bases outside the gene matches: 6. Germline V gene lookup returns CDR1 SNHLY and CDR2 FYNNEI. The DNA for the CDR3 is TGTGCCAGCAGTCTCGGGACAGGGCAGGGCTACACCTTC. This translates into CASSLGTGQGYTF.

The chain combines TRBV5-1 with TRBJ2-7, with a possible D match to TRBD1 (6 bases). The germline CDR1 and CDR2 sequences are SGHRS and YFSETQ. The CDR3 is made up of 13 amino acids. V shed 0 bases and J shed 5 bases, with 9 bases lying between them. The CDR3 protein is CASSLGDTDEQYF. Written as DNA, the CDR3 is TGCGCCAGCAGCTTGGGGGACACAGACGAGCAGTACTTC.

Notes on this clone: The same CDR3 arises from other DNA sequences in this sample as well. V usage is TRBV20-1 and J usage is TRBJ1-2; D not certain. Germline-derived CDR1 and CDR2 are DFQATT and SNEGSKA (reference sequence). The CDR3 extends over 10 amino acids. V lost 3 bases and J 2 bases, leaving 1 base between the germline ends. Here the CDR3 DNA reads TGCAGTGCTAGCAACTATGGCTACACCTTC. This translates into CSASNYGYTF.

The V call is TRBV5-6, the J call TRBJ2-5; D assignment may be TRBD1 or TRBD2 (5 bases each). Trimming removed 0 bases from V and 4 bases from J, with 13 bases in between. There are 15 residues in the CDR3. Germline V gene sequence: CDR1 SGHDT, CDR2 YYEEEE. In DNA, the CDR3 is TGTGCCAGCAGCTTGGGCCGGCAGGGACCAGAGACCCAGTACTTC. Amino acid sequence: CASSLGRQGPETQYF.

The chain couples TRBV6-5 to TRBJ1-2; D gene unclear. In germline, CDR1 is MNHEY, CDR2 SVGAGI. The CDR3 spans 11 residues. The ends were cut back, 6 bases at V and 4 bases at J, with 6 bases in the middle. Here the CDR3 reads CASRTRYGYTF. The CDR3 DNA reads as TGTGCCAGCAGAACCCGCTATGGCTACACCTTC.

The J gene is TRBJ1-2, the V gene TRBV5-6; perhaps TRBD1 as D (6 bases). Trimming cost V 2 bases and J 7 bases, with 18 bases left between them. The V gene's germline CDR1 is SGHDT and CDR2 YYEEEE. CDR3 length equals 15 residues. This CDR3 is CASSFNNGGRSGYTF. CDR3 nucleotide sequence: TGTGCCAGCAGCTTCAATAATGGGGGGCGTTCTGGCTACACCTTC. The full variable domain, in which reference TRBV5-6 and TRBJ1-2 provide the parts outside the CDR3, is DAGVTQSPTHLIKTRGQQVTLRCSPKSGHDTVSWYQQALGQGPQFIFQYYEEEERQRGNFPDRFSGHQFPNYSSELNVNALLLGDSALYLCASSFNNGGRSGYTFGSGTRLTVV.

This clone was counted only a few times. V gene TRBV6-1 combines with J gene TRBJ1-4, with D unclear. This CDR3 region has 19 residues. V was trimmed by 4 bases and J by 6 bases, leaving 27 bases between them. Germline V gene lookup returns CDR1 MNHNS and CDR2 SASEGT. The CDR3: CASSVPTSPRGVIYEKLFF. CDR3 nucleotides: TGTGCCAGCAGTGTCCCGACCTCACCACGCGGAGTTATTTATGAAAAACTGTTTTTT.

The chain is built from TRBV7-9 and TRBJ2-1; a possible D gene is TRBD1 (6 bases). This CDR3 is 15 amino acids long. The germline V and J ends were trimmed by 5 bases and 2 bases, with 13 bases remaining between them. CDR1 and CDR2 (germline): SEHNR, FQNEAQ (reference sequence). CDR3 in amino acids: CASSKGGRTYNEQFF. Written as DNA, the CDR3 is TGTGCCAGCAGCAAAGGGGGTAGGACCTACAATGAGCAGTTCTTC.

This clone was found once. The chain uses TRBV11-2 and TRBJ2-7, with 12 bases aligning to TRBD2. This CDR3 is built from 17 residues. CDR1 and CDR2 from the germline V gene are SGHAT and FQNNGV. Trimming at V came to 5 bases and at J to 5 bases, leaving 13 bases not matched to a gene. CDR3 bases: TGTGCCAGCAGCCGTCCGACTAGCGGGGGTTTAGGGAACGAGCAGTACTTC. Residues: CASSRPTSGGLGNEQYF.

The CDR3 loop reads CASSDRGQGRIDSGANVLTF. The CDR3 region has the DNA TGTGCCAGCAGTGATAGGGGACAGGGAAGAATAGACTCTGGGGCCAACGTCCTGACTTTC. V is TRBV2 and J is TRBJ2-6, with 9 bases aligning to TRBD1. CDR3 length equals 20 residues. The germline CDR1 and CDR2 sequences are SNHLY and FYNNEI. V was clipped by 3 bases and J by 0 bases; unmatched bases: 12.

This chain uses TRBV29-1 with TRBJ2-5; D is perhaps TRBD2 (7 bases). CDR3 size: 12 residues. CDR1 is SQVTM and CDR2 is ANQGSEA in the germline V gene. Trimming took off 1 base at V and 5 bases at J, with 8 bases between the two ends. CDR3: CSVEAGGETQYF. CDR3 coding DNA: TGCAGCGTTGAAGCGGGGGGCGAGACCCAGTACTTC.

This sequence joins TRBV6-1 and TRBJ1-5; D ambiguous. Trimming took off 0 bases at V and 5 bases at J, with 11 bases between the two ends. The CDR3 is 15 residues long. Germline CDR1 MNHNS, CDR2 SASEGT. In nucleotides, the CDR3 is TGTGCCAGCAGTGAAGCCACGGGCGTTCATCAGCCCCAGCATTTT. This translates into CASSEATGVHQPQHF.

This clone was recorded only once. The chain joins TRBV21-1 to TRBJ2-3; TRBD2 is the table's D call and was not checked against the DNA. TRBV21-1 has pseudogene status. This CDR3 has 14 residues. CDR3 residues: CASELATSTDTQYF. In DNA form, the CDR3 reads TGTGCCAGCGAGCTAGCGACTAGCACAGATACGCAGTATTTT.